A selection of T cell receptor beta chains follows, all from one sample in a study of PD-1 blockade in mismatch repair-deficient tumors. The method was immunoSEQ multiplex PCR; TCRdb's version includes in-frame clones alone and lacks a portion of them. The sample yields about 84,000 clones, approximately 84% seen once. The sample here was peripheral blood, taken 12 weeks after starting pembrolizumab. The source of these receptors is an adult with mismatch repair-deficient cancer. Each CDR3 is given with its conserved first and last residue. D genes are given only for firm matches. Size values are once, few and many counts, or a class for expanded clones, and some rows have none.

CDR3: CASSLNRVIGYTF
DNA: TGTGCCAGCAGTTTGAACAGGGTGATTGGCTACACCTTC
J: TRBJ1-2
V: TRBV28
D: .
size: .
length: 13

CDR3: CASSELRDPGELFF
DNA: TGTGCCAGCAGTGAACTCAGGGATCCCGGGGAGCTGTTTTTT
J: TRBJ2-2
V: TRBV6-1
D: .
size: .
length: 14

CDR3: CASSPSVGTEAFF
DNA: TGTGCCAGCTCACCGTCGGTAGGCACTGAAGCTTTCTTT
J: TRBJ1-1
V: TRBV18
D: .
size: once
length: 13

CDR3: CASSWKQGEAFF
DNA: TGTGCCAGCAGCTGGAAACAGGGAGAAGCTTTCTTT
J: TRBJ1-1
V: TRBV7-2
D: .
size: .
length: 12

CDR3: CATGNRGSNIQYF
DNA: TGTGCCACCGGGAACAGGGGATCGAACATTCAGTACTTC
J: TRBJ2-4
V: TRBV6-1
D: TRBD1
size: few
length: 13

CDR3: CAISRSGALPDTEAFF
DNA: TGTGCCATCAGTAGATCAGGGGCTTTACCGGACACTGAAGCTTTCTTT
J: TRBJ1-1
V: TRBV10-3
D: .
size: .
length: 16

CDR3: CAINRQDRYGYTF
DNA: TGTGCCATAAACCGACAGGACCGCTATGGCTACACCTTC
J: TRBJ1-2
V: TRBV19
D: .
size: .
length: 13

CDR3: CASSLGNSQETQYF
DNA: TGCGCCAGCAGCTTGGGGAACAGCCAAGAGACCCAGTACTTC
J: TRBJ2-5
V: TRBV5-1
D: .
size: .
length: 14

CDR3: CASSLGDRGQRNTEAFF
DNA: TGCGCCAGCAGCTTGGGGGACAGGGGGCAGAGAAACACTGAAGCTTTCTTT
J: TRBJ1-1
V: TRBV5-1
D: TRBD1
size: .
length: 17

CDR3: CASSHIDRAHEQYF
DNA: TGCGCCAGCAGCCACATAGACAGGGCTCACGAGCAGTACTTC
J: TRBJ2-7
V: TRBV4-1
D: TRBD1
size: .
length: 14

CDR3: CASSLYGYTYNEQFF
DNA: TGTGCCAGCAGCTTGTACGGGTACACCTACAATGAGCAGTTCTTC
J: TRBJ2-1
V: TRBV5-6
D: .
size: .
length: 15

CDR3: CASGLLLRGSEKLFF
DNA: TGTGCTAGTGGTTTGCTCCTTCGGGGGTCTGAAAAACTGTTTTTT
J: TRBJ1-4
V: TRBV12-5
D: .
size: .
length: 15

CDR3: CASGSTGREQYF
DNA: TGTGCCAGCGGATCGACAGGGCGCGAGCAGTACTTC
J: TRBJ2-7
V: TRBV5-6
D: TRBD1
size: .
length: 12

CDR3: CASSQGNTIYF
DNA: TGTGCCAGCAGCCAAGGGAACACCATATATTTT
J: TRBJ1-3
V: TRBV4-2
D: .
size: .
length: 11

CDR3: CASSHLLGREFF
DNA: TGTGCCAGCAGTCATCTTCTGGGACGGGAGTTCTTC
J: TRBJ2-1
V: TRBV6-6
D: .
size: .
length: 12

CDR3: CASSPGPSSPGGGQPQHF
DNA: TGTGCCAGCTCACCAGGTCCTTCCAGTCCGGGTGGAGGTCAGCCCCAGCATTTT
J: TRBJ1-5
V: TRBV18
D: .
size: few
length: 18

CDR3: CASTQQEGEQFF
DNA: TGTGCCAGCACCCAACAAGAGGGTGAGCAGTTCTTC
J: TRBJ2-1
V: TRBV5-4
D: .
size: .
length: 12

CDR3: CASSEVNTEAFF
DNA: TGTGCCAGTAGTGAAGTGAACACTGAAGCTTTCTTT
J: TRBJ1-1
V: TRBV19
D: .
size: few
length: 12

CDR3: CATSRAGGLRDEQFF
DNA: TGTGCCACCAGCAGAGCGGGCGGCTTAAGGGATGAGCAGTTCTTC
J: TRBJ2-1
V: TRBV15
D: .
size: .
length: 15

CDR3: CAISDLSITGDGAFF
DNA: TGTGCCATCAGTGATCTTTCGATCACAGGGGATGGAGCTTTCTTT
J: TRBJ1-1
V: TRBV10-3
D: TRBD1
size: few
length: 15

CDR3: CSVVGLVQFF
DNA: TGCAGCGTTGTTGGGCTAGTACAGTTCTTC
J: TRBJ2-1
V: TRBV29-1
D: .
size: .
length: 10

CDR3: CASSLGTGEFNEKLFF
DNA: TGTGCCAGTAGTCTCGGGACAGGGGAGTTTAATGAAAAACTGTTTTTT
J: TRBJ1-4
V: TRBV19
D: TRBD1
size: .
length: 16

CDR3: CAISEGLQGQPQHF
DNA: TGTGCCATCAGTGAGGGCCTTCAGGGGCAGCCCCAGCATTTT
J: TRBJ1-5
V: TRBV10-3
D: .
size: .
length: 14

CDR3: CSVEKGVAETQYF
DNA: TGCAGCGTTGAGAAGGGAGTCGCAGAGACCCAGTACTTC
J: TRBJ2-5
V: TRBV29-1
D: .
size: .
length: 13

CDR3: CASSQSVPGTYGYTF
DNA: TGCGCCAGCAGTCAATCGGTCCCAGGGACCTATGGCTACACCTTC
J: TRBJ1-2
V: TRBV23-1
D: .
size: .
length: 15

CDR3: CASSTNQGGYTF
DNA: TGTGCCAGCAGTACAAATCAAGGCGGCTACACCTTC
J: TRBJ1-2
V: TRBV6-1
D: .
size: .
length: 12

CDR3: CASRPGLAGSYNEQFF
DNA: TGCGCCAGCAGACCGGGACTAGCGGGCTCCTACAATGAGCAGTTCTTC
J: TRBJ2-1
V: TRBV10-1
D: TRBD2
size: .
length: 16

CDR3: CATGLYTQYF
DNA: TGTGCCACAGGGTTGTATACGCAGTATTTT
J: TRBJ2-3
V: TRBV6-5
D: .
size: .
length: 10

CDR3: CASSVDRDSYNEQFF
DNA: TGTGCCAGCAGTGTCGACAGGGATTCCTACAATGAGCAGTTCTTC
J: TRBJ2-1
V: TRBV6-1
D: TRBD1
size: .
length: 15

CDR3: CASSFEGYEQYF
DNA: TGCGCCAGCAGCTTTGAGGGCTACGAGCAGTACTTC
J: TRBJ2-7
V: TRBV5-1
D: .
size: .
length: 12

CDR3: CSVEGISGIGYTQYF
DNA: TGCAGCGTTGAAGGGATAAGCGGGATCGGGTATACGCAGTATTTT
J: TRBJ2-3
V: TRBV29-1
D: TRBD2
size: .
length: 15

CDR3: CASIPRAMVYGYTF
DNA: TGTGCCAGCATCCCGCGAGCAATGGTCTATGGCTACACCTTC
J: TRBJ1-2
V: TRBV5-6
D: .
size: .
length: 14

CDR3: CASSIDRVETQYF
DNA: TGTGCCAGTAGTATAGACAGGGTAGAGACCCAGTACTTC
J: TRBJ2-5
V: TRBV19
D: .
size: once
length: 13

CDR3: CASSLFGAGGIHEQYF
DNA: TGTGCCAGCAGTTTATTCGGGGCAGGGGGCATCCACGAGCAGTACTTC
J: TRBJ2-7
V: TRBV28
D: TRBD1
size: .
length: 16

CDR3: CASSVGFIAGAGELFF
DNA: TGTGCCAGCAGCGTAGGTTTTATTGCCGGGGCCGGGGAGCTGTTTTTT
J: TRBJ2-2
V: TRBV9
D: .
size: .
length: 16

CDR3: CASSIAEQLNEQFF
DNA: TGTGCCAGTAGTATAGCGGAACAGCTGAATGAGCAGTTCTTC
J: TRBJ2-1
V: TRBV19
D: .
size: .
length: 14

CDR3: CSAEGAGLGNKKRYF
DNA: TGCAGCGCCGAGGGGGCAGGTCTTGGCAACAAAAAACGGTACTTC
J: TRBJ2-7
V: TRBV29-1
D: TRBD1
size: .
length: 15

CDR3: CAISESMASGSFDEQFF
DNA: TGTGCCATCAGTGAGTCGATGGCTAGCGGGAGTTTCGATGAGCAGTTCTTC
J: TRBJ2-1
V: TRBV10-3
D: TRBD2
size: .
length: 17

CDR3: CASSGTSNEQFF
DNA: TGTGCCAGTTCCGGGACTAGCAATGAGCAGTTCTTC
J: TRBJ2-1
V: TRBV7-3
D: TRBD2
size: .
length: 12

CDR3: CASSLGTEQYF
DNA: TGTGCCAGCAGTTTAGGCACCGAGCAGTACTTC
J: TRBJ2-7
V: TRBV28
D: .
size: .
length: 11

CDR3: CASSSGGSPGELFF
DNA: TGTGCCAGCAGCTCCGGGGGGTCCCCCGGGGAGCTGTTTTTT
J: TRBJ2-2
V: TRBV11-3
D: TRBD2
size: .
length: 14

CDR3: CASSHGAGIIQETQYF
DNA: TGTGCCAGCAGCCACGGGGCCGGGATCATACAAGAGACCCAGTACTTC
J: TRBJ2-5
V: TRBV7-6
D: .
size: .
length: 16

CDR3: CAISEDSVYGYTF
DNA: TGTGCCATCAGTGAGGACAGTGTCTATGGCTACACCTTC
J: TRBJ1-2
V: TRBV10-3
D: .
size: few
length: 13

CDR3: CASSYQGANYGYTF
DNA: TGTGCCAGCAGTTATCAGGGGGCGAACTATGGCTACACCTTC
J: TRBJ1-2
V: TRBV6-6
D: TRBD1
size: once
length: 14

CDR3: CASSGTGFNGYTF
DNA: TGTGCCAGCAGTGGGACAGGGTTTAATGGCTACACCTTC
J: TRBJ1-2
V: TRBV6-1
D: TRBD1
size: .
length: 13

CDR3: CASTQLSQREPDYEQYF
DNA: TGTGCCAGCACCCAACTATCCCAGCGGGAGCCCGATTACGAGCAGTACTTC
J: TRBJ2-7
V: TRBV6-4
D: TRBD2
size: .
length: 17

CDR3: CASSPNEKLFF
DNA: TGTGCCAGCAGTCCAAATGAAAAACTGTTTTTT
J: TRBJ1-4
V: TRBV5-8
D: .
size: .
length: 11

CDR3: CSGRILMNTEAFF
DNA: TGCAGCGGCCGCATCCTTATGAACACTGAAGCTTTCTTT
J: TRBJ1-1
V: TRBV29-1
D: .
size: .
length: 13

CDR3: CASSYSRGAYGYTF
DNA: TGTGCCAGCAGTTACTCGAGAGGGGCCTACGGCTACACCTTC
J: TRBJ1-2
V: TRBV6-5
D: .
size: .
length: 14

CDR3: CASSFRRASGTDTQYF
DNA: TGTGCCAGCAGCTTTAGAAGAGCCTCGGGCACAGATACGCAGTATTTT
J: TRBJ2-3
V: TRBV7-9
D: .
size: .
length: 16

CDR3: CASWDPLGTYEQCF
DNA: TGCGCCAGCTGGGACCCCTTGGGGACCTACGAGCAGTGCTTC
J: TRBJ2-7
V: TRBV5-1
D: .
size: once
length: 14

CDR3: CASSTGSGQETQYF
DNA: TGTGCCAGCAGCACAGGGTCGGGACAAGAGACCCAGTACTTC
J: TRBJ2-5
V: TRBV2
D: .
size: .
length: 14

CDR3: CASSLGRVRANYGYTF
DNA: TGTGCCAGCAGCTTAGGCAGGGTCCGTGCCAACTATGGCTACACCTTC
J: TRBJ1-2
V: TRBV13
D: .
size: .
length: 16

CDR3: CASSLRAAREKLFF
DNA: TGTGCCAGCAGCTTACGGGCGGCGCGTGAAAAACTGTTTTTT
J: TRBJ1-4
V: TRBV7-2
D: .
size: .
length: 14

CDR3: CASQGQGRYEQYF
DNA: TGTGCCTCGCAGGGACAGGGGAGGTACGAGCAGTACTTC
J: TRBJ2-7
V: TRBV14
D: TRBD1
size: few
length: 13

CDR3: CATSSHRGNAQEQYF
DNA: TGTGCCACCAGCAGTCATAGGGGAAATGCCCAGGAGCAGTACTTC
J: TRBJ2-7
V: TRBV15
D: .
size: .
length: 15

CDR3: CASSPQGGNTEAFF
DNA: TGTGCCAGCAGCCCCCAGGGAGGTAACACTGAAGCTTTCTTT
J: TRBJ1-1
V: TRBV7-9
D: .
size: .
length: 14

CDR3: CASSPSRTAKAYEQYF
DNA: TGTGCCAGCTCACCATCCAGGACAGCAAAAGCCTACGAGCAGTACTTC
J: TRBJ2-7
V: TRBV18
D: .
size: once
length: 16

CDR3: CAWSVSGGRADTQYF
DNA: TGTGCCTGGAGTGTCAGCGGAGGGCGGGCAGATACGCAGTATTTT
J: TRBJ2-3
V: TRBV30
D: .
size: .
length: 15

CDR3: CAISEPHRQGGDTEAFF
DNA: TGTGCCATCAGTGAGCCTCACCGACAGGGAGGTGACACTGAAGCTTTCTTT
J: TRBJ1-1
V: TRBV10-3
D: TRBD1
size: .
length: 17